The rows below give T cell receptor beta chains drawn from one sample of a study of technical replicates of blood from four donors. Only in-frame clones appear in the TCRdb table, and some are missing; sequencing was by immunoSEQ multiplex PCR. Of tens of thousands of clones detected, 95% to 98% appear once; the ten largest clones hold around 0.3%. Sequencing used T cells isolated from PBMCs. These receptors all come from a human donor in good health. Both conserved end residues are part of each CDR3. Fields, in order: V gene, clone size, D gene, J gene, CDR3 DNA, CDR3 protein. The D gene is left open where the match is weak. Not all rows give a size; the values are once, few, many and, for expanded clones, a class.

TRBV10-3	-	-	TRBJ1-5	TGTGCCATCAGTCCAACAGGGACTCAGCCCCAGCATTTT	CAISPTGTQPQHF
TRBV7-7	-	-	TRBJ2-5	TGTGCCAGCAGCGTAGGGAACAGGGTTGGGGAGACCCAGTACTTC	CASSVGNRVGETQYF
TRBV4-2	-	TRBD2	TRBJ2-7	TGTGCCAGCAGCCAAGAAAAGGCCTCACTAGCGGATTTTCCCTACGAGCAGTACTTC	CASSQEKASLADFPYEQYF
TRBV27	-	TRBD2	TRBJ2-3	TGTGCCAGCAGACTAGCGGGAGCAGATACGCAGTATTTT	CASRLAGADTQYF
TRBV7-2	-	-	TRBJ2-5	TGTGCCAGCAGCCCTGAGACAAGGCAAGAGACCCAGTACTTC	CASSPETRQETQYF
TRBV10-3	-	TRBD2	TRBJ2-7	TGTGCCATCAGTGAGGGACTAGCCTACGAGCAGTACTTC	CAISEGLAYEQYF
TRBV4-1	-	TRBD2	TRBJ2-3	TGCGCCAGCAGCCATGGGACTAGCGGGACAGCAGATACGCAGTATTTT	CASSHGTSGTADTQYF
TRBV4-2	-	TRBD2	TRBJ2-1	TGTGCCAGCAGTCCTCTAGCGGGGGGGGACAATGAGCAGTTCTTC	CASSPLAGGDNEQFF
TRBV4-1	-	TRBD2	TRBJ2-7	TGCGCCAGCAGCCGGACTAGCGGGAGCTACGAGCAGTACTTC	CASSRTSGSYEQYF
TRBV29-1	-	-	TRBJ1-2	TGCAGCGGGACGGGAGGGGGTAACTATGGCTACACCTTC	CSGTGGGNYGYTF
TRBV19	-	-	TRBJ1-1	TGTGCCAGTATTCATAACAGGGCCACTGAAGCTTTCTTT	CASIHNRATEAFF
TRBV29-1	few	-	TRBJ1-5	TGCAGCGTTGTTGTTGGGGCTGACACCCAGCATTTT	CSVVVGADTQHF
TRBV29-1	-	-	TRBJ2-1	TGCAGCGTTGGGGGAGCTGGAGCTGACTTCGATGAGCAGTTCTTC	CSVGGAGADFDEQFF
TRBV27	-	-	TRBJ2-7	TGTGCCAGCAGTAAAGACACACTCAACTACGAGCAGTACTTC	CASSKDTLNYEQYF
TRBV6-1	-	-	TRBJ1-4	TGTGCCAGCAACTTAGGGGGGGATGAAAAACTGTTTTTT	CASNLGGDEKLFF
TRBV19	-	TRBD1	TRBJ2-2	TGTGCCAGTAGGACAGGGCCCGGGGAGCTGTTTTTT	CASRTGPGELFF
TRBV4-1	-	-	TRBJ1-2	TGCGCCAGCAGCCGAGGACAAGCACAGTCCAACTATGGCTACACCTTC	CASSRGQAQSNYGYTF
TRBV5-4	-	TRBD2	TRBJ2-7	TGTGCCAGCAGCTTGGATCCCAGCGGGAGCTCCTACGAGCAGTACTTC	CASSLDPSGSSYEQYF
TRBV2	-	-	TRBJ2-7	TGTGCCAGCACCGGCAGGGCTTCCTACGAGCAGTACTTC	CASTGRASYEQYF
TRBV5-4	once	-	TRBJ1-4	TGTGCCAGCAGCTTGGGCTACGGTGAGAATGAAAAACTGTTTTTT	CASSLGYGENEKLFF
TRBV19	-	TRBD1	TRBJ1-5	TGTGCCAGTAGCCCCTCTGGACAGGGTCAGCCCCAGCATTTT	CASSPSGQGQPQHF
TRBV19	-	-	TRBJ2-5	TGTGCCAGTAGTATAGGGCAGGGGACTACTCAAGAGACCCAGTACTTC	CASSIGQGTTQETQYF
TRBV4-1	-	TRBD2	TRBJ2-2	TGCGCCAGCAGCCAAGGAGCGGGAGGGACTACCGGGGAGCTGTTTTTT	CASSQGAGGTTGELFF
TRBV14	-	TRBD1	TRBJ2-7	TGTGCCAGCAGCCAACGGGACAGGGTACACGAGCAGTACTTC	CASSQRDRVHEQYF
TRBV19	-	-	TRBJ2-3	TGTGCCAGTAGTATTCAAGCGGATTTTTCTAGCACAGATACGCAGTATTTT	CASSIQADFSSTDTQYF
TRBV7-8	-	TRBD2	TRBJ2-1	TGTGCCAGCAGCTTATGGTTAGCGGGAGAGCTCTACAATGAGCAGTTCTTC	CASSLWLAGELYNEQFF
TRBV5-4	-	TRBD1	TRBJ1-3	TGTGCCAGCAGCAAGGAGGGGGCGAGCTCTGGAAACACCATATATTTT	CASSKEGASSGNTIYF
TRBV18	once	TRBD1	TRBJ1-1	TGTGCCAGCTCAGCCGGGACAGGGGAGGGCACTGAAGCTTTCTTT	CASSAGTGEGTEAFF
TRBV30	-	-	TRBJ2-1	TGTGCCTGGAGTCGCCGGGACTACAATGAGCAGTTCTTC	CAWSRRDYNEQFF
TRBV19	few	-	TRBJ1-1	TGTGCCAGTAGTACAGCGACAGGAGTGAACACTGAAGCTTTCTTT	CASSTATGVNTEAFF
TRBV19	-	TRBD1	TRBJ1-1	TGTGCCACCGCCGACAGGGGGGGTTGGAACACTGAAGCTTTCTTT	CATADRGGWNTEAFF
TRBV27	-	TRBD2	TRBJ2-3	TGTGCCAGCAGTCCGGCCTGGACTAGCATAGATACGCAGTATTTT	CASSPAWTSIDTQYF
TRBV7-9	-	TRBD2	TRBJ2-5	TGTGCCAGCAGCCCAAGCGGGAGGGATGGGAAGACCCAGTACTTC	CASSPSGRDGKTQYF
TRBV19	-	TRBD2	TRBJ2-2	TGTGCCAGTTCTAGCGGGAGGGCCGGGTCCGGGGAGCTGTTTTTT	CASSSGRAGSGELFF
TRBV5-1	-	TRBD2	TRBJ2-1	TGCGCCAGCAGCTTGAGTCGATTACTAGCGGGAAGTTGGGGGAATGAGCAGTTCTTC	CASSLSRLLAGSWGNEQFF
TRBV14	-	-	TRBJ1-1	TGTGCCAGCAGCCAAGTACAGGGCTACACTGAAGCTTTCTTT	CASSQVQGYTEAFF
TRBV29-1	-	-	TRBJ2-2	TGCAGCGTTGCGCTATCCACCGGGGAGCTGTTTTTT	CSVALSTGELFF